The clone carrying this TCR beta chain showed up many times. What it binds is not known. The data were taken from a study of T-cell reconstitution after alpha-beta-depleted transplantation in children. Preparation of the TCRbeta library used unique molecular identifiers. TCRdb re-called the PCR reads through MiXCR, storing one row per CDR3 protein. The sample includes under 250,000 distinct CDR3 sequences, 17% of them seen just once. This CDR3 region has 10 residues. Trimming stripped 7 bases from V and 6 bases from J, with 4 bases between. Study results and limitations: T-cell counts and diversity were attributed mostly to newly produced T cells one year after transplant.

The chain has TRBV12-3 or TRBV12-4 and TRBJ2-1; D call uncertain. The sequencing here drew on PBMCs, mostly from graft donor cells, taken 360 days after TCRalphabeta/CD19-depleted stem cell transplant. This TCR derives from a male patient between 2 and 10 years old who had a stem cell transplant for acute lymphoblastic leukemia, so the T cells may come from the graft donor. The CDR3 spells CASIPNEQFF. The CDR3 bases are TGTGCCAGCATCCCCAATGAGCAGTTCTTC.